Listed here are 16 T cell receptor beta chains from one sample, sequenced in a study of blood T cell repertoires in COVID-19. The assay was immunoSEQ multiplex PCR, and TCRdb's table has in-frame clones only and misses some. The data contain roughly 700,000 clones, around 90% of them singletons. Sequenced sample: peripheral blood. The receptors here all came from a woman aged 18-30 years with acute or convalescent COVID-19.

This clone was seen once. This chain links TRBV7-9 with TRBJ2-7, with 10 bases that match TRBD1. CDR1 and CDR2 (germline): SEHNR, FQNEAQ (reference sequence). CDR3 size: 16 residues. J gave up 3 bases and V 5 bases, and 10 bases lay outside the gene matches. CDR3 loop: CASSPTPGQGYYEQYF. Here the CDR3 DNA reads TGTGCCAGCAGCCCTACCCCGGGACAGGGGTACTACGAGCAGTACTTC.

The sample holds a few counts of this clone. The sample carries other DNA sequences with the same CDR3. This chain uses TRBV9 with TRBJ2-7, with 11 bases matching TRBD1. Per the germline V gene, CDR1 is SGDLS and CDR2 is YYNGEE. CDR3 size: 15 residues. The trim removed 0 bases at V and 2 bases at J, leaving 1 base unmatched. DNA of the CDR3: TGTGCCAGCAGCGTAGGGGGACAGGGGGCCTACGAGCAGTACTTC. Its protein is CASSVGGQGAYEQYF.

The V gene is TRBV4-2, the J gene TRBJ2-5, with 10 bases that match TRBD1. The ends lost 0 bases at V and 5 bases at J; junction bases unmatched: 18. Germline V lookup: CDR1 LGHNA, CDR2 YNFKEQ. There are 20 residues in the CDR3. The CDR3 loop reads CASSQEREPGQGLSVETQYF. The CDR3 DNA reads TGTGCCAGCAGCCAAGAGAGGGAACCGGGACAGGGGTTGTCGGTGGAGACCCAGTACTTC.

This chain connects TRBV7-8 to TRBJ2-7; the D gene is possibly TRBD1 (6 bases). From germline, CDR1 is SGHVS and CDR2 FQNEAQ. This CDR3 has 16 residues. Trimming shortened V by 4 bases and J by 2 bases, and 18 bases separated the two germline ends. CDR3 in DNA: TGTGCCAGCAGCTCCCGGCCGCCAGGGGTACCCTACGAGCAGTACTTC. This sequence encodes CASSSRPPGVPYEQYF.

The chain is built from TRBV5-5 and TRBJ1-5, with 8 bases that match TRBD1. CDR1 and CDR2 from the germline V gene are SGHKS and YYEKEE (reference sequence). V lost 4 bases and J lost 7; bases outside the gene matches: 16. The CDR3 is 17 residues long. CDR3 sequence: CASSLDPSRTGRQPQHF. The CDR3 DNA sequence: TGTGCCAGCAGCCTAGATCCCTCCAGGACAGGGCGCCAGCCCCAGCATTTT.

This chain links TRBV30 with TRBJ1-2; D perhaps matches TRBD1 (5 bases). This CDR3 spans 14 amino acids. V gave up 4 bases and J gave up 4 bases, with 16 bases separating them. Germline CDR1 GTSNPN, CDR2 SVGIG (reference sequence). CDR3 region: CAWTGTALAYGYTF. For the CDR3, the DNA is TGTGCCTGGACTGGGACTGCCCTTGCCTATGGCTACACCTTC.

The rearrangement uses TRBV30 and TRBJ2-7; no reliable D call. Germline V gene sequence: CDR1 GTSNPN, CDR2 SVGIG (reference sequence). V lost 4 bases, J lost 3 bases, and 7 bases lay in between. The CDR3 consists of 11 residues. The CDR3 loop is CAWTYIYEQYF. The CDR3 DNA follows: TGTGCCTGGACCTATATCTACGAGCAGTACTTC.

This clone was counted once. The gene calls are TRBV10-2 and TRBJ1-1; D unclear. Deletions cut 3 bases from V and 5 bases from J, with 13 bases between. The CDR3 spans 14 residues. Germline CDR1 WSHSY, CDR2 SAAADI. CDR3 nucleotide sequence: TGCGCCAGCAGTGACGACTGGCTAGGTACTGAAGCTTTCTTT. It is translated as CASSDDWLGTEAFF.

The CDR3 region has the DNA TGTGCTAGTGACCAAATGACCGGGGGCACTGAAGCTTTCTTT. Its protein is CASDQMTGGTEAFF. The chain joins TRBV12-5 to TRBJ1-1; D is perhaps TRBD1 (5 bases). The length of the CDR3 is 14 residues. V lost 7 bases to trimming and J lost 4 bases, with 16 bases between them. Looked up from germline, CDR1 is LGHNT and CDR2 is FRNRAP.

The V gene is TRBV5-8, the J gene TRBJ1-2; D ambiguous. The germline gives CDR1 SGHTS, CDR2 YDEGEE. The germline V and J ends were trimmed by 1 base and 5 bases, with 6 bases remaining between them. CDR3 length: 12 residues. The CDR3: CASSLPDYGYTF. The CDR3 DNA follows: TGTGCCAGCAGCTTGCCAGATTATGGCTACACCTTC.

This chain connects TRBV24-1 to TRBJ2-2; D may be TRBD2 (5 bases). The length of the CDR3 is 16 residues. V was shortened by 0 bases and J by 1 base, with 8 bases between the two germline ends. Germline assignment: CDR1 KGHDR and CDR2 SFDVKD. The CDR3 sequence is CATSDLIEGNTGELFF. For the CDR3, the DNA is TGTGCCACCAGTGATTTGATTGAGGGGAACACCGGGGAGCTGTTTTTT.

The CDR3 spells CASRAQGQNYGYTF. CDR3 DNA: TGTGCCAGCAGAGCCCAGGGACAGAACTATGGCTACACCTTC. The chain couples TRBV9 to TRBJ1-2; TRBD1 aligns across 7 bases. CDR1 is SGDLS, CDR2 YYNGEE, per germline. The CDR3 covers 14 residues. V shed 5 bases and J 2 bases; nucleotides not matched to a gene: 6.

The chain couples TRBV4-1 to TRBJ1-3; D unclear. Trimming cost V 0 bases and J 0 bases, with 15 bases left between them. The length of the CDR3 is 18 residues. Germline CDR1 MGHRA, CDR2 YSYEKL. The CDR3: CASSQDWRNQPSGNTIYF. The CDR3 region has the DNA TGCGCCAGCAGCCAAGATTGGCGGAACCAACCCTCTGGAAACACCATATATTTT.

In its sample, this clone was seen once. The chain recombines TRBV5-1 with TRBJ1-1, with 7 bases fitting TRBD1. The J segment lost 1 base and the V segment lost 2 bases, leaving 2 bases of the junction unmatched. The CDR3 consists of 14 residues. Germline V gives CDR1 SGHRS, CDR2 YFSETQ. The CDR3 DNA reads as TGCGCCAGCAGCTTTCAGGGGGGGAACACTGAAGCTTTCTTT. Translating it yields CASSFQGGNTEAFF.

This chain joins TRBV24-1 and TRBJ2-3; D might be TRBD2 (7 bases). V lost 5 bases, J lost 4 bases, and 18 bases lay in between. Per the germline V gene, CDR1 is KGHDR and CDR2 is SFDVKD. CDR3 size: 16 residues. The CDR3 here is CATSVGGGWGPDTQYF. The CDR3 nucleotides read TGTGCCACCAGTGTGGGGGGGGGCTGGGGCCCAGATACGCAGTATTTT.

The V gene is TRBV29-1, the J gene TRBJ2-7; 8 positions agree with TRBD2. From germline, CDR1 is SQVTM and CDR2 ANQGSEA. Trimming took 7 bases from V and 1 from J; bases not matched to a gene: 9. This CDR3 has 14 residues. The CDR3 nucleotides are TGCAGCGCTGAGTTACGGGGGGGGTCCTACGAGCAGTACTTC. Its translation is CSAELRGGSYEQYF.